Listed here are 13 T cell receptor beta chains from one sample, sequenced in a study of T cell responses to AZD1222 COVID-19 vaccine (dated by TCRdb to the early 2020s). The receptor library was made with the immunoSEQ multiplex PCR assay. The clones in this table, taken by TCRdb from immuneACCESS, are in-frame only. Not every clone is retained; where verified, under half of the shortfall comes from an unresolved V gene, and the cause of the rest is unknown. This sample gives about 170,000 clones in total; around nine tenths of them show up just once. Together, the top ten hold less than 3% of the sample. According to the study, the label for this sample's time point signals: baseline before first vaccination. This material consisted of peripheral blood, taken on day 0 of AZD1222 vaccination. Receptor source: an adult in good health.

The CDR3 loop reads CASSHEGIAFF. In nucleotides, the CDR3 is TGTGCCAGCAGCCACGAGGGGATAGCTTTCTTT. This rearrangement joins TRBV7-6 to TRBJ1-1; tentative D call: TRBD1 (5 bases). CDR1 and CDR2 from the germline V gene are SGHVS and FNYEAQ. V was clipped by 5 bases and J by 10 bases, with 11 bases between them. This CDR3 region has 11 residues.

J is TRBJ2-3 and V is TRBV12-2; TRBD2 is taken as the D call from the table, unchecked against the DNA. TRBV12-2 corresponds to a pseudogene. This CDR3 contains 16 residues. For the CDR3, the DNA is TGTGCAAGTCCCGCGGGACTAGCGGGAGCGACAGATACGCAGTATTTT. Translating it yields CASPAGLAGATDTQYF.

The rearrangement joins TRBV2 to TRBJ1-2; TRBD1 matches 8 bases. This CDR3 contains 16 residues. Germline loops: CDR1 SNHLY, CDR2 FYNNEI. The V segment lost 7 bases and the J segment 7 bases; nucleotides outside the gene matches: 17. Here the CDR3 reads CASNKDRVVNFSGYTF. The CDR3 bases are TGTGCCAGCAACAAGGACAGGGTAGTTAATTTCAGTGGCTACACCTTC. Full variable domain (outside the CDR3, taken from reference TRBV2 and TRBJ1-2): EPEVTQTPSHQVTQMGQEVILRCVPISNHLYFYWYRQILGQKVEFLVSFYNNEISEKSEIFDDQFSVERPDGSNFTLKIRSTKLEDSAMYFCASNKDRVVNFSGYTFGSGTRLTVV.

V is TRBV5-1 and J is TRBJ1-1; 9 bases map to TRBD1. The V segment lost 2 bases and the J segment 4 bases; nucleotides outside the gene matches: 9. CDR1 is SGHRS and CDR2 is YFSETQ in the germline V gene. The CDR3 is made up of 16 amino acids. The CDR3 region is CASSFSSGQGFTEAFF. CDR3 bases: TGCGCCAGCAGCTTTTCATCGGGACAGGGTTTCACTGAAGCTTTCTTT.

This rearrangement joins TRBV7-2 to TRBJ2-1; 7 nucleotides agree with TRBD2. Trimming took 5 bases from V and 4 from J; bases not matched to a gene: 5. Germline CDR1 SGHTA, CDR2 FQGNSA. This CDR3 comprises 14 residues. DNA for the CDR3: TGTGCCAGCAGCCCGTCGGGGGGATACAATGAGCAGTTCTTC. This translates into CASSPSGGYNEQFF.

The chain combines TRBV2 with TRBJ1-5; D gene uncertain. This CDR3 has 15 residues. V lost 2 bases and J lost 4, with 12 bases in between. Germline lookup yields CDR1 SNHLY and CDR2 FYNNEI. The DNA of the CDR3 is TGTGCCAGCAGTGAATCGGAGGTAGCAAATCAGCCCCAGCATTTT. This codes for CASSESEVANQPQHF.

This sequence joins TRBV20-1 and TRBJ2-7; D remains ambiguous. The V end was cut by 2 bases, the J end by 5 bases, with 7 bases between. This CDR3 is built from 11 residues. CDR1 and CDR2 from the germline V gene are DFQATT and SNEGSKA (reference sequence). CDR3 sequence reads: CSARIRNEQYF. The CDR3 nucleotides read TGCAGTGCTAGAATCCGCAACGAGCAGTACTTC.

The CDR3 region is CACSSGSIYEQYF. The CDR3 DNA follows: TGTGCCTGTTCTAGCGGGAGCATCTACGAGCAGTACTTC. The chain carries TRBV30 and TRBJ2-7; 10 bases fit TRBD2. The CDR3 has 13 residues. Germline-derived CDR1 and CDR2 are GTSNPN and SVGIG (reference sequence). The junction had 5 bases not matched to a gene; V was cut back by 6 bases and J by 3 bases.

The V gene is TRBV19, the J gene TRBJ2-2; D gene unclear. CDR1 LNHDA and CDR2 SQIVND come from the germline V gene (reference sequence). The V and J ends lost 3 bases and 4 bases respectively, with 9 bases between them. The CDR3 is 14 amino acids. The CDR3 reads CASSIAPATGELFF. CDR3 coding DNA: TGTGCCAGTAGTATTGCCCCCGCCACCGGGGAGCTGTTTTTT.

As for this clone: The DNA is left out, because the CDR3 cannot be placed on it with certainty; the CDR3 is given as TCRdb lists it. The CDR3 loop reads CASSFVGDGTSGHNEQFF. V gene TRBV12-1 combines with J gene TRBJ2-1; TRBD2 was called by the table and not checked on the DNA. TRBV12-1 is termed a pseudogene. The CDR3 totals 18 residues, both ends included.

In this sample, this clone turned up a few times. The CDR3 nucleotides read TGTGCCAGCAGCTTAGCCCTTCGAGGGGGGCAAGAGACCCAGTACTTC. Translating gives CASSLALRGGQETQYF. The genes are TRBV7-9 and TRBJ2-5; D tentatively fits TRBD1 or TRBD2 (6 bases each). Trimming took 0 bases from V and 2 from J, leaving 13 bases between them. The CDR3 loop spans 16 amino acids. Germline V gene data show CDR1 as SEHNR and CDR2 as FQNEAQ (reference sequence). Full variable domain (outside the CDR3, taken from reference TRBV7-9 and TRBJ2-5): DTGVSQNPRHKITKRGQNVTFRCDPISEHNRLYWYRQTLGQGPEFLTYFQNEAQLEKSRLLSDRFSAERPKGSFSTLEIQRTEQGDSAMYLCASSLALRGGQETQYFGPGTRLLVL.

The chain recombines TRBV5-1 with TRBJ2-2, with 7 bases aligning to TRBD1. CDR1 and CDR2 (germline): SGHRS, YFSETQ. This CDR3 contains 15 residues. V trimming: 3 bases; J trimming: 4 bases; junction bases outside the gene matches: 6. The CDR3 bases are TGCGCCAGCAGCTCCGGACAGGCGATCACCGGGGAGCTGTTTTTT. This codes for CASSSGQAITGELFF.

V gene TRBV11-3 combines with J gene TRBJ2-1, with a possible D match to TRBD2 (6 bases). The V gene lost 5 bases and the J gene lost 1 base, with 6 bases spanning the gap. Germline assignment: CDR1 SGHNT and CDR2 YENEEA. The CDR3 has 13 residues. The chain's CDR3 is CASSRESYNEQFF. CDR3 nucleotide sequence: TGTGCCAGCAGCCGGGAGTCCTACAATGAGCAGTTCTTC.